What follows is one T cell receptor beta chain and its context. This specimen belongs to a study of blood T cell repertoires in COVID-19. About the research overall: Researchers got acute and convalescent COVID-19 samples from the United States, Italy and Spain. The cDNA or gDNA used as material had been derived from T cells, B-cell-depleted T cells, or PBMCs.

As handled by the study authors: The authors estimated nucleated cell counts from reference gene primer amplification. TCRdb keeps only in-frame clones here, not all; method: immunoSEQ multiplex PCR. V, J and clone size are those of that table, while D and trimming were read from the DNA. The repertoire includes 120,000 to 150,000 clones, roughly 77% of them detected once, and less than 5.5% sits in the top ten. The sample consisted of peripheral blood. This receptor was taken from a man between 60 and 75 years old with acute or convalescent COVID-19.

The CDR3 here is CSVVGQGAENIQYF. The CDR3 DNA reads as TGCAGCGTGGTGGGACAGGGCGCAGAAAACATTCAGTACTTC. This chain joins TRBV29-1 and TRBJ2-4; 9 positions agree with TRBD1. CDR1 and CDR2 (germline): SQVTM, ANQGSEA. The V gene end was trimmed by 6 bases and the J gene end by 5 bases; junction bases not matched to a gene: 8. This CDR3 has 14 residues.